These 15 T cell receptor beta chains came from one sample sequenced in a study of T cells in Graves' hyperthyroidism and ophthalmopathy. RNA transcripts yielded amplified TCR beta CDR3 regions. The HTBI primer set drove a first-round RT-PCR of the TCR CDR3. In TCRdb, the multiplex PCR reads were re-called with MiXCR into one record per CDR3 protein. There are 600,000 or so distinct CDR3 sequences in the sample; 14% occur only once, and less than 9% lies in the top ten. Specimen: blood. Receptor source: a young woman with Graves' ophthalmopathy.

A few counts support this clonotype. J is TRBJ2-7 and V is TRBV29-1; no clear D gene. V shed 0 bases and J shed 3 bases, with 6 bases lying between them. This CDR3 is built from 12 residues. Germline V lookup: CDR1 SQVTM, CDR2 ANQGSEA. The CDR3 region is CSVEELDYEQYF. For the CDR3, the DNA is TGCAGCGTTGAAGAGTTAGACTACGAGCAGTACTTC.

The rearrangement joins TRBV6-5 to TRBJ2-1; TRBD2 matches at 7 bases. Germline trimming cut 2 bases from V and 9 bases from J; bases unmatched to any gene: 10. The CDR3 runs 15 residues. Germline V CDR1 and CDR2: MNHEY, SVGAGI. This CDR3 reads CASSYERDVSSEQFF. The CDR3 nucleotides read TGTGCCAGCAGTTACGAGCGGGACGTTTCTAGTGAGCAGTTCTTC.

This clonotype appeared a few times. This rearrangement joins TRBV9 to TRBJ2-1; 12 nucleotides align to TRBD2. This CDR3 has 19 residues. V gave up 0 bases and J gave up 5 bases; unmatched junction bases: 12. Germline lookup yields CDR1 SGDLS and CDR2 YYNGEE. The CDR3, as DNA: TGTGCCAGCAGCGTAGTTGGGGACGGACTAGCGGGGCCGAACAATGAGCAGTTCTTC. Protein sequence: CASSVVGDGLAGPNNEQFF.

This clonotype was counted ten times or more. In DNA, the CDR3 is TGTGCCAGCAGCTTAGGTGGTAGCGGGACCTACGAGCAGTACTTC. As protein: CASSLGGSGTYEQYF. The rearrangement joins TRBV7-9 to TRBJ2-7; TRBD2 agrees at 8 bases. The CDR3 runs 15 residues. V trimming: 1 base; J trimming: 2 bases; junction bases outside the gene matches: 4. Germline-derived CDR1 and CDR2 are SEHNR and FQNEAQ (reference sequence).

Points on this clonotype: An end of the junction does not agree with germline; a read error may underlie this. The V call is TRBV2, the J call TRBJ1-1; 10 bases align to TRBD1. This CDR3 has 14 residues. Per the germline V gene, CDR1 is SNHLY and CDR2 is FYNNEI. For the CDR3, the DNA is TGTGCCAGCAGGAGACAGGGGGCTGACACTGAGGCTTTCTTT. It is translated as CASRRQGADTEAFF.

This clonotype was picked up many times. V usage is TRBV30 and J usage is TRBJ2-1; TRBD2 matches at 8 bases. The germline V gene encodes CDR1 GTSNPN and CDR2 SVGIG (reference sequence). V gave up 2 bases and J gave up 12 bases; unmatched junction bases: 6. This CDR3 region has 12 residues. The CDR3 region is CAWSPSGSGQFF. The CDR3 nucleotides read TGTGCCTGGAGTCCCAGCGGGAGCGGGCAGTTCTTC.

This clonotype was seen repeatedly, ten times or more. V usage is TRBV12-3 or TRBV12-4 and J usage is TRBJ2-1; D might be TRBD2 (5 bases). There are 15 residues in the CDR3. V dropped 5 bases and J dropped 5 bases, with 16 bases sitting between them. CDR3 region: CASSRIGGLNNEQFF. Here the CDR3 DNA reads TGTGCCAGCAGTCGAATAGGAGGTCTGAACAATGAGCAGTTCTTC.

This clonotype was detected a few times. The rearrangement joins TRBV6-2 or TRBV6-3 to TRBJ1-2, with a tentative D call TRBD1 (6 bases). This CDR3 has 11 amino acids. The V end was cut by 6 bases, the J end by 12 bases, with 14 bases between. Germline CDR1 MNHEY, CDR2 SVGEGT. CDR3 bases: TGTGCCAGCAGCCTTTTACAGGGCCACACCTTC. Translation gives CASSLLQGHTF.

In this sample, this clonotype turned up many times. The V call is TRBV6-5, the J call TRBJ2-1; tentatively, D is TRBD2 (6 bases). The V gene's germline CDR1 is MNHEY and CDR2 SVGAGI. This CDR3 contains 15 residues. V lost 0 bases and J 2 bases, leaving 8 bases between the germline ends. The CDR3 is CASSYSRGTYNEQFF. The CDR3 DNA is TGTGCCAGCAGTTACTCGCGGGGAACCTACAATGAGCAGTTCTTC.

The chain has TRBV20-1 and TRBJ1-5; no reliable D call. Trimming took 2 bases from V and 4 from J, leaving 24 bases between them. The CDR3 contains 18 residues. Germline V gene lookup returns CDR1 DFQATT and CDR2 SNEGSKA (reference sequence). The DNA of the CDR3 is TGCAGTGCTAGAAAAAGGACCACCCTGTCTGGAAGGAATCAGCCCCAGCATTTT. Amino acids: CSARKRTTLSGRNQPQHF.

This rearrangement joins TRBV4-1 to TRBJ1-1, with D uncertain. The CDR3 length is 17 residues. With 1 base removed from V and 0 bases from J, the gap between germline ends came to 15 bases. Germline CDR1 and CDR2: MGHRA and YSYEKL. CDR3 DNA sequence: TGCGCCAGCAGCCAAGTGGTACAGAGTGATATGAACACTGAAGCTTTCTTT. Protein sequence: CASSQVVQSDMNTEAFF.

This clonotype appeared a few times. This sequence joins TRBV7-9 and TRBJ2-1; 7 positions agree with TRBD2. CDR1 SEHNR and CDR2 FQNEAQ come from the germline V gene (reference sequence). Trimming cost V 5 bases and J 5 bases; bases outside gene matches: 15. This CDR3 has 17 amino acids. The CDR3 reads CASSIPSGRGIDNEQFF. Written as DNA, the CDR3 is TGTGCCAGCAGCATACCCTCGGGGAGGGGTATTGACAATGAGCAGTTCTTC.

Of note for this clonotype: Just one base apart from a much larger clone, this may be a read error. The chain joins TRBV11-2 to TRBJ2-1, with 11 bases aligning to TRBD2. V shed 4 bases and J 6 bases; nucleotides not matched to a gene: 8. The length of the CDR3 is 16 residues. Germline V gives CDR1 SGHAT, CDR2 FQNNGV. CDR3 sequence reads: CASSYPGLAAINEQFF. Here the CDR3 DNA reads TGTGCCAGCAGCTACCCGGGACTAGCGGCAATCAATGAGCAGTTCTTC. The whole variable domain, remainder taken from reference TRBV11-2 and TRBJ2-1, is EAGVAQSPRYKIIEKRQSVAFWCNPISGHATLYWYQQILGQGPKLLIQFQNNGVVDDSQLPKDRFSAERLKGVDSTLKIQPAKLEDSAVYLCASSYPGLAAINEQFFGPGTRLTVL.

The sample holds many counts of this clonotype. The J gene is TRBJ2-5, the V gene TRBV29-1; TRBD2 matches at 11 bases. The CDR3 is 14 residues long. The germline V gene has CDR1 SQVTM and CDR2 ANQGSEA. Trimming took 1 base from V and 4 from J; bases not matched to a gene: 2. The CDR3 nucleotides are TGCAGCGTTGAAGCGACTAGCGGGGCAGAGACCCAGTACTTC. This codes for CSVEATSGAETQYF.

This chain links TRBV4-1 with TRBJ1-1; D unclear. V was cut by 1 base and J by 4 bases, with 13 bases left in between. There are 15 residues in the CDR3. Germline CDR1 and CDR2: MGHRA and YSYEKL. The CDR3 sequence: CASSQVGRRVTEAFF. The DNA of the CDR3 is TGCGCCAGCAGCCAAGTAGGGAGGAGAGTCACTGAAGCTTTCTTT.